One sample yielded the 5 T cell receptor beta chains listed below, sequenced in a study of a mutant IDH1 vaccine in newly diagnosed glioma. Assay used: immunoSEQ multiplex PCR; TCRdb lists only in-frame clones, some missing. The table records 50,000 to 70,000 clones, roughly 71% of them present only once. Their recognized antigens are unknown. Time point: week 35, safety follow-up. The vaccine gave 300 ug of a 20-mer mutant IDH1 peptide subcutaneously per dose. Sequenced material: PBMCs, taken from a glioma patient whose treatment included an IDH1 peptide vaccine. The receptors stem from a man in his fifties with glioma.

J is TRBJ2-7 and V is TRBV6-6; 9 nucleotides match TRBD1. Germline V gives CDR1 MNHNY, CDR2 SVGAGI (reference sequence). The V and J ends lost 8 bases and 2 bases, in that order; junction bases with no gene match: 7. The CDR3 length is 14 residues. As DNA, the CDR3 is TGTGCCAGCGGTACAGGACAGGGGACCTACGAGCAGTACTTC. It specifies CASGTGQGTYEQYF.

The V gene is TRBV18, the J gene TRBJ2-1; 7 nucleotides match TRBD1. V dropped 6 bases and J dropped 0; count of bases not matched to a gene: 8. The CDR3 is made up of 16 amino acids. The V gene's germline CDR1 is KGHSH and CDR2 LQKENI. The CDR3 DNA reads TGTGCCAGCTCGCGAGGGACAGACGACTCCTACAATGAGCAGTTCTTC. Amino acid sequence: CASSRGTDDSYNEQFF.

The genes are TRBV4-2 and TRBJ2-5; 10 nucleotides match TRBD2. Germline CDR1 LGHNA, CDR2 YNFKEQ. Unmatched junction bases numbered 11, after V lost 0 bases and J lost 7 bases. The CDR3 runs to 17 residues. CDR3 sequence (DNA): TGTGCCAGCAGCCAAGATAGGGCTAGCGGGGGCTCTGGGACCCAGTACTTC. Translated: CASSQDRASGGSGTQYF.

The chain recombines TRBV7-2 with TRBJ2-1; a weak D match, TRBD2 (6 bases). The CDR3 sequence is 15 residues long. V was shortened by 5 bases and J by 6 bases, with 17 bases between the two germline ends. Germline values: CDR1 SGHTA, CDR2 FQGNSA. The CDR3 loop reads CASSTPGGAANEQFF. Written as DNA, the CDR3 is TGTGCCAGCAGCACCCCGGGCGGGGCAGCCAATGAGCAGTTCTTC.

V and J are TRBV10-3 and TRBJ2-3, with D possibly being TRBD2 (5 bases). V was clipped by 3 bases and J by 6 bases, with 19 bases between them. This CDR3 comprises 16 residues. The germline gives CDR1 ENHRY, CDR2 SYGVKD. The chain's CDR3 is CAISDPSLASGDTQYF. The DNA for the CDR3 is TGTGCCATCAGTGACCCCTCTCTAGCAAGCGGCGATACGCAGTATTTT.